The 27 T cell receptor beta chains below were found in one sample sequenced in a study of untreated major depressive disorder. Notes on the study in general: CD4+ T cells from depressed patients used TRBV05-01 (Vbeta 5.1) more often than controls.

This table comes from immunoSEQ multiplex PCR, and its TCRdb copy is limited to in-frame clones, with some not included. The sample records under 20,000 clones, more than 85% being singletons. These receptors have no identified antigens. Sequenced: CD4+ T cells from PBMCs. These receptors all come from a woman in her thirties or forties with major depressive disorder.

The J gene is TRBJ2-7, the V gene TRBV27; 8 bases map to TRBD1. The germline gives CDR1 MNHEY, CDR2 SMNVEV (reference sequence). The CDR3 runs 15 residues. After removal of 6 bases from V and 3 bases from J, the junction contained 10 bases not matched to a gene. CDR3 nucleotides: TGTGCCAGCAGGTCATTGTCGGACAGGGTCTACGAGCAGTACTTC. Amino acids: CASRSLSDRVYEQYF.

The rearrangement uses TRBV2 and TRBJ1-1; D is perhaps TRBD1 (6 bases). With 4 bases removed from V and 0 bases from J, the gap between germline ends came to 9 bases. Looked up from germline, CDR1 is SNHLY and CDR2 is FYNNEI. CDR3 size: 14 residues. The CDR3 nucleotides are TGTGCCAGCAGTGTACAGGGAATGAACACTGAAGCTTTCTTT. Translating gives CASSVQGMNTEAFF.

The chain carries TRBV19 and TRBJ1-2, with 8 bases aligning to TRBD1. The CDR3 runs to 17 residues. Losses at the gene ends were 5 bases for V and 4 bases for J; bases not matched to a gene: 15. Germline CDR1 and CDR2: LNHDA and SQIVND (reference sequence). Here the CDR3 DNA reads TGTGCCAGTAGTGTCGGGACAGGCCAAACGGGTTCCTATGGCTACACCTTC. This codes for CASSVGTGQTGSYGYTF.

The chain is built from TRBV5-6 and TRBJ2-7, with a possible D match to TRBD2 (5 bases). Germline V CDR1 and CDR2: SGHDT, YYEEEE. Trimming took 1 base from V and 1 from J, leaving 12 bases between them. CDR3 length: 15 residues. CDR3: CASSLSLAGSYEQYV. The CDR3 DNA reads TGTGCCAGCAGCTTGAGTCTAGCAGGATCCTACGAGCAGTACGTC.

The chain combines TRBV7-6 with TRBJ1-2; D possibly corresponds to TRBD1 (5 bases). Germline-derived CDR1 and CDR2 are SGHVS and FNYEAQ. V lost 4 bases, J lost 3 bases, and 21 bases lay in between. CDR3 size: 17 residues. CDR3 protein: CASSWGVRSADYYGYTF. The CDR3 nucleotides are TGTGCCAGCAGCTGGGGGGTCCGGTCGGCTGACTACTATGGCTACACCTTC.

This clone has only one observation. The chain uses TRBV4-2 and TRBJ2-3; 8 nucleotides line up with TRBD2. This CDR3 has 16 residues. CDR1 LGHNA and CDR2 YNFKEQ come from the germline V gene. V lost 1 base to trimming and J lost 1 base; unmatched junction nucleotides: 4. This CDR3 reads CASSQGVAGRTDTQYF. The CDR3 DNA sequence: TGTGCCAGCAGCCAAGGAGTAGCGGGACGCACAGATACGCAGTATTTT.

The rearrangement links TRBV6-6 to TRBJ1-5; D is possibly TRBD1 (6 bases). Per the germline V gene, CDR1 is MNHNY and CDR2 is SVGAGI (reference sequence). With 4 bases removed from V and 16 bases from J, the gap between germline ends came to 29 bases. The CDR3 has 16 amino acids. CDR3 in amino acids: CASSSTPTGGAISPHF. CDR3 DNA: TGTGCCAGCAGTTCGACCCCGACAGGAGGAGCAATCAGCCCCCATTTT.

The CDR3 nucleotides are TGTGCCAGCAGCTTGAAAGGGGGAGGAGGCTACACCTTC. Its translation: CASSLKGGGGYTF. This rearrangement joins TRBV5-6 to TRBJ1-2; D is possibly TRBD1 (6 bases). CDR3 length: 13 residues. From germline, CDR1 is SGHDT and CDR2 YYEEEE. Trimming cost V 1 base and J 8 bases, with 12 bases left between them. The whole variable domain, remainder taken from reference TRBV5-6 and TRBJ1-2, is DAGVTQSPTHLIKTRGQQVTLRCSPKSGHDTVSWYQQALGQGPQFIFQYYEEEERQRGNFPDRFSGHQFPNYSSELNVNALLLGDSALYLCASSLKGGGGYTFGSGTRLTVV.

The CDR3 DNA reads as TGTGCCATCAGTGAAGGACTAGCGGGTAGGGGGGAGCTGTTTTTT. Translating gives CAISEGLAGRGELFF. This chain links TRBV10-3 with TRBJ2-2; 11 bases map to TRBD2. Germline values: CDR1 ENHRY, CDR2 SYGVKD. CDR3 length: 15 amino acids. With V trimmed by 3 bases and J by 8 bases, 5 bases remained unmatched.

CDR3 in DNA: TGTGCCAGCAGCTTGGGCGGGGGGCACCCCACAGATACGCAGTATTTT. Its protein is CASSLGGGHPTDTQYF. The V gene is TRBV5-4, the J gene TRBJ2-3; 8 nucleotides match TRBD2. The CDR3 runs 16 residues. V was clipped by 0 bases and J by 2 bases; unmatched bases: 5. Looked up from germline, CDR1 is SGHNT and CDR2 is YYREEE (reference sequence).

The V call is TRBV7-5, the J call TRBJ2-6; TRBD1 is the table's D call, not checked against the DNA. TRBV7-5 is assigned pseudogene status. This CDR3 is built from 15 residues. CDR3: CARISRQSRANVLTF. The CDR3 nucleotides are TGTGCCAGAATTAGTAGACAAAGTCGGGCCAACGTCCTGACTTTC.

The chain carries TRBV5-1 and TRBJ1-1; perhaps TRBD1 as D (6 bases). CDR1 and CDR2 (germline): SGHRS, YFSETQ. CDR3 length: 14 residues. The ends were cut back, 7 bases at V and 0 bases at J, with 13 bases in the middle. CDR3 sequence reads: CASAPDRMNTEAFF. The CDR3 nucleotides are TGCGCCAGCGCCCCGGACAGAATGAACACTGAAGCTTTCTTT.

The CDR3 sequence: CASSRAAGNTIYF. The DNA for the CDR3 is TGTGCCAGCAGTCGGGCAGCTGGAAACACCATATATTTT. The rearrangement joins TRBV25-1 to TRBJ1-3; D ambiguous. This CDR3 spans 13 amino acids. V lost 5 bases to trimming and J lost 2 bases, with 7 bases between them. The germline V gene has CDR1 MGHDK and CDR2 SYGVNS.

The gene calls are TRBV7-2 and TRBJ1-2; D ambiguous. CDR1 is SGHTA, CDR2 FQGNSA, per germline. The CDR3 has 14 residues. Trimming pared 3 bases from V and 8 bases from J, leaving 16 bases between. The CDR3 coding sequence is TGTGCCAGCAGCTTGGACGGTTTCCCCTCCGGCTACACCTTC. It encodes CASSLDGFPSGYTF.

This chain's CDR3 is CASSARDRPVTSNQPQHF. The CDR3 DNA is TGTGCCAGCAGTGCCCGGGACAGGCCTGTAACTAGCAATCAGCCCCAGCATTTT. The chain combines TRBV6-1 with TRBJ1-5; TRBD1 aligns across 8 bases. J was trimmed by 0 bases and V by 4 bases; bases with no gene match: 11. The length of the CDR3 is 18 residues. The germline V gene encodes CDR1 MNHNS and CDR2 SASEGT.

This clone was seen a single time. This chain joins TRBV14 and TRBJ2-3; no firm D call. The V gene lost 2 bases and the J gene lost 2 bases, with 8 bases spanning the gap. There are 14 residues in the CDR3. CDR1 is SGHDN, CDR2 FVKESK, per germline. CDR3: CASSQLRATDTQYF. CDR3 DNA sequence: TGTGCCAGCAGCCAATTACGGGCCACAGATACGCAGTATTTT.

The V gene is TRBV19, the J gene TRBJ2-2, with TRBD1 as a possible D gene (6 bases). Germline V lookup: CDR1 LNHDA, CDR2 SQIVND (reference sequence). V lost 5 bases and J 5 bases, leaving 12 bases between the germline ends. CDR3 length: 14 amino acids. CDR3 nucleotides: TGTGCCAGTAGTCAGACAGGTTTTACCGGGGAGCTGTTTTTT. This gives the protein CASSQTGFTGELFF.

The rearrangement uses TRBV6-1 and TRBJ1-2; no firm D call. The CDR3 has 12 residues. CDR1 and CDR2 (germline): MNHNS, SASEGT. With 7 bases removed from V and 4 bases from J, the gap between germline ends came to 10 bases. The CDR3, as DNA: TGTGCCAGCATGCGAAAGACCTATGGCTACACCTTC. Translation: CASMRKTYGYTF.

J is TRBJ1-1 and V is TRBV5-1; the D is unclear. This CDR3 spans 11 amino acids. The germline gives CDR1 SGHRS, CDR2 YFSETQ. V was shortened by 0 bases and J by 10 bases, with 7 bases between the two germline ends. The chain's CDR3 is CASSLGQLAFF. The CDR3 nucleotides are TGCGCCAGCAGCTTGGGGCAGTTAGCTTTCTTT.

The CDR3 spells CASSLVGFTDTQYF. CDR3 nucleotide sequence: TGTGCCAGCAGTTTAGTGGGGTTCACAGATACGCAGTATTTT. The chain is built from TRBV28 and TRBJ2-3; D unresolved. Trimming took 2 bases from V and 2 from J, leaving 8 bases between them. The CDR3 length is 14 residues. CDR1 MDHEN and CDR2 SYDVKM come from the germline V gene.

The chain couples TRBV19 to TRBJ1-2; tentatively, D is TRBD1 (5 bases). The CDR3 runs to 17 residues. Trimming shortened V by 2 bases and J by 0 bases, and 16 bases separated the two germline ends. CDR1 LNHDA and CDR2 SQIVND come from the germline V gene (reference sequence). This CDR3 reads CASSIPQRGAANYGYTF. The CDR3 region has the DNA TGTGCCAGTAGTATACCCCAGCGAGGGGCCGCTAACTATGGCTACACCTTC.

The chain links TRBV6-5 to TRBJ1-2; possible D gene TRBD1, 6 bases. Germline CDR1 is MNHEY and CDR2 is SVGAGI. CDR3 length: 15 amino acids. V lost 5 bases and J lost 4, with 17 bases in between. The CDR3 DNA reads TGTGCCAGCAGTCTCAACCGAGGACAGCTCTATGGCTACACCTTC. This sequence encodes CASSLNRGQLYGYTF.

The gene calls are TRBV28 and TRBJ1-3, with 7 bases fitting TRBD1. CDR3 length: 15 residues. Germline V CDR1 and CDR2: MDHEN, SYDVKM. With V trimmed by 5 bases and J by 2 bases, 6 bases remained unmatched. The CDR3 is CASSPGDSPGNTIYF. For the CDR3, the DNA is TGTGCCAGCAGTCCCGGGGACAGTCCTGGAAACACCATATATTTT.

This clone was counted a few times. The V and J genes are TRBV10-3 and TRBJ2-2; D gene uncertain. Trimming stripped 3 bases from V and 6 bases from J, with 17 bases between. The germline gives CDR1 ENHRY, CDR2 SYGVKD. This CDR3 region has 16 residues. CDR3 loop: CAISDGVGPVAGELFF. The CDR3 coding sequence is TGTGCCATCAGTGATGGGGTCGGCCCAGTTGCCGGGGAGCTGTTTTTT.

The chain links TRBV6-1 to TRBJ1-4; D is uncertain. The V gene's germline CDR1 is MNHNS and CDR2 SASEGT. V was pared by 4 bases and J by 4 bases, with 7 bases between. The CDR3 runs 13 residues. Written as DNA, the CDR3 is TGTGCCAGCAGTGTGAAGGATAATGAAAAACTGTTTTTT. It translates to CASSVKDNEKLFF.

CDR3 sequence (DNA): TGTGCCAGCAGCCCTAGAGTGGAGGGAGGTAATGAGCAGTTCTTC. Amino acids: CASSPRVEGGNEQFF. The chain couples TRBV5-4 to TRBJ2-1; weak D call: TRBD2 (6 bases). CDR3 length: 15 amino acids. Germline V lookup: CDR1 SGHNT, CDR2 YYREEE (reference sequence). Trimming stripped 4 bases from V and 7 bases from J, with 18 bases between.

The V call is TRBV5-1, the J call TRBJ1-6, with D possibly TRBD1 on 5 matching bases. Trimming shortened V by 4 bases and J by 9 bases, and 17 bases separated the two germline ends. The CDR3 runs to 15 residues. Germline CDR1 SGHRS, CDR2 YFSETQ. In nucleotides, the CDR3 is TGCGCCAGCAGCCGGAACCGGGACTTCAGTTCACCCCTCCACTTT. Protein: CASSRNRDFSSPLHF.